The T cell receptor (beta chain) described here comes from a study of beta chain features in type 1 diabetes. CD4+ cells of the naive, central memory, regulatory and stem cell-like memory types were sorted via CD45RO/CCR7/CD25/CD127/CD95/CD27. Every isolated RNA sample was fully reverse transcribed, so sequencing captured expressed TCRB transcripts. The average read count of naive, central memory and regulatory T cell samples was approximately 3.5 million. Sequenced by immunoSEQ multiplex PCR; TCRdb stores in-frame clones only, minus some. Of 200,000 to 250,000 clones detected, roughly a tenth appear once; the ten largest clones hold approximately 1.5%. CDR1 is SNHLY and CDR2 is FYNNEI in the germline V gene. The CDR3 spans 14 residues. The ends were cut back, 9 bases at V and 3 bases at J, with 15 bases in the middle. Study conclusions and caveats: Type 1 diabetes patients showed fewer insertions and more deletions at VDJ junctions. It was among patients, rather than healthy donors, that naive, central memory and Treg TCRB repertoires appeared more similar.

This clone was observed a handful of times. Its specificity is unknown. The source is a man between 18 and 35 years old in good health. Sequenced material: central memory CD4+ T cells from blood. This sequence joins TRBV2 and TRBJ1-5, with a possible D match to TRBD1 (5 bases). Written as DNA, the CDR3 is TGTGCCAGTGGAGGGACGGGTTTCAATCAGCCCCAGCATTTT. Its protein product is CASGGTGFNQPQHF.